A selection of T cell receptor beta chains follows, all from one sample in a study of OX40 agonist ivuxolimab in advanced cancers. Sequencing was performed with immunoSEQ multiplex PCR; in TCRdb, only in-frame clones are kept and a portion is missing. The sample lists roughly 86,000 clones, just under 90% seen once, with about 7.2% in the top ten. Sequenced material: CD4+ or CD8+ T cells sorted from blood, taken in a trial of the OX40 agonist ivuxolimab. These receptor sequences come from an adult with an advanced solid tumor such as melanoma, head and neck, liver or kidney cancer. CDR3s include the opening cysteine and the closing phenylalanine or tryptophan. Fields, in order: clone size, V gene, J gene, D gene, CDR3 protein, CDR3 DNA. The D gene is left open where the match is weak. The size of a clone is reported for some rows only, either as once, few or many, or as a class for expanded clones.

size: NA; V: TRBV11-1; J: TRBJ2-2; D: TRBD1; CDR3: CASSLLLGTGTGELFF; DNA: TGTGCCAGCAGCTTACTTTTAGGGACAGGGACCGGGGAGCTGTTTTTT
size: medium-sized; V: TRBV14; J: TRBJ2-5; D: NA; CDR3: CASSQARETQYF; DNA: TGTGCCAGCAGCCAAGCTAGAGAGACCCAGTACTTC
size: NA; V: TRBV10-3; J: TRBJ2-7; D: TRBD2; CDR3: CAISGAERDDDEQYF; DNA: TGTGCCATCAGTGGAGCGGAGCGGGATGACGACGAGCAGTACTTC
size: once; V: TRBV7-6; J: TRBJ2-1; D: TRBD1; CDR3: CASSSNPGQVGNEQFF; DNA: TGTGCCAGCAGTTCCAACCCGGGACAGGTCGGGAATGAGCAGTTCTTC
size: few; V: TRBV6-1; J: TRBJ1-2; D: TRBD1; CDR3: CASTGGTGGYGYTF; DNA: TGTGCCAGCACCGGAGGGACAGGGGGGTATGGCTACACCTTC
size: NA; V: TRBV30; J: TRBJ2-1; D: NA; CDR3: CAWSDNEQFF; DNA: TGTGCCTGGAGTGACAATGAGCAGTTCTTC
size: NA; V: TRBV6-5; J: TRBJ2-6; D: NA; CDR3: CASFGSPGANVLTF; DNA: TGTGCCAGCTTCGGGTCTCCCGGGGCCAACGTCCTGACTTTC
size: NA; V: TRBV5-1; J: TRBJ1-5; D: TRBD1; CDR3: CASSLAGTVNQPQHF; DNA: TGCGCCAGCAGCTTGGCCGGGACAGTCAATCAGCCCCAGCATTTT
size: NA; V: TRBV15; J: TRBJ2-1; D: NA; CDR3: CATSRDSSPPNEQFF; DNA: TGTGCCACCAGCAGAGATTCCAGCCCCCCCAATGAGCAGTTCTTC
size: few; V: TRBV6-5; J: TRBJ2-2; D: NA; CDR3: CASRSPGLSRGELFF; DNA: TGTGCCAGCAGGTCACCGGGACTCTCCCGGGGGGAGCTGTTTTTT
size: NA; V: TRBV6-5; J: TRBJ2-3; D: TRBD2; CDR3: CASSYSLAASTDTQYF; DNA: TGTGCCAGCAGTTACTCACTAGCGGCTAGCACAGATACGCAGTATTTT
size: NA; V: TRBV27; J: TRBJ1-5; D: NA; CDR3: CASSVGRYNQPQHF; DNA: TGTGCCAGCAGTGTCGGCCGTTACAATCAGCCCCAGCATTTT
size: NA; V: TRBV7-9; J: TRBJ2-1; D: NA; CDR3: CASSLARYNEQFF; DNA: TGTGCCAGCAGCTTAGCACGGTACAATGAGCAGTTCTTC
size: NA; V: TRBV14; J: TRBJ2-7; D: TRBD2; CDR3: CASSQTGTSVSYEQYF; DNA: TGTGCCAGCAGCCAAACCGGGACTAGCGTATCCTACGAGCAGTACTTC
size: NA; V: TRBV6-1; J: TRBJ1-1; D: NA; CDR3: CASSDPGISEAFF; DNA: TGTGCCAGCAGTGACCCCGGGATATCTGAAGCTTTCTTT
size: NA; V: TRBV19; J: TRBJ1-2; D: NA; CDR3: CASNFNGYTF; DNA: TGTGCCAGTAATTTTAATGGCTACACCTTC